One and the same sample provided the 15 T cell receptor beta chains below, sequenced in a study of T cell repertoires in cytomegalovirus infection. TCRdb redid the calling of the reads with MiXCR, one entry per CDR3 protein. The sample yields some 270,000 distinct CDR3 sequences, more than 15% seen once. The sequenced sample consisted of CD8+ T cells from PBMCs. These TCRs come from a human donor in good health (CMV status not recorded). Some clones in this sample may be carry-over from other donors' samples.

In its sample, this clonotype was seen a few times. The rearrangement links TRBV7-9 to TRBJ1-6; TRBD1 is a possible D gene (6 bases). Germline-derived CDR1 and CDR2 are SEHNR and FQNEAQ (reference sequence). The CDR3 runs 15 residues. Trimming took off 2 bases at V and 7 bases at J, with 12 bases between the two ends. The CDR3 loop is CASSLTQGGNSPLHF. The CDR3 DNA sequence: TGTGCCAGCAGCTTAACACAGGGTGGCAATTCACCCCTCCACTTT.

This clonotype was counted a few times. This chain links TRBV2 with TRBJ2-3, with 7 bases aligning to TRBD2. The CDR3 length is 16 residues. Trimming took 6 bases from V and 2 from J; bases not matched to a gene: 11. Germline CDR1 and CDR2: SNHLY and FYNNEI. As DNA, the CDR3 is TGTGCCAGCAGCGCCGTGGTAGCGGGTATCACAGATACGCAGTATTTT. This translates into CASSAVVAGITDTQYF.

This clonotype was picked up a small number of times. This rearrangement joins TRBV7-8 to TRBJ2-5; 8 nucleotides line up with TRBD2. The germline gives CDR1 SGHVS, CDR2 FQNEAQ. The CDR3 loop spans 15 amino acids. V shed 4 bases, J shed 5 bases, and the junction held 9 bases outside the gene matches. DNA for the CDR3: TGTGCCAGCAGCTCCCCAGCGGGGGCGGGGGAGACCCAGTACTTC. It translates to CASSSPAGAGETQYF. Full variable domain (missing parts from reference TRBV7-8 and TRBJ2-5): GAGVSQSPRYKVAKRGQDVALRCDPISGHVSLFWYQQALGQGPEFLTYFQNEAQLDKSGLPSDRFFAERPEGSVSTLKIQRTQQEDSAVYLCASSSPAGAGETQYFGPGTRLLVL.

The sample holds a few counts of this clonotype. Mismatch with germline at one junction end may stem from a read error. The chain is built from TRBV6-2 or TRBV6-3 and TRBJ2-2; 11 bases are a match to TRBD1. Germline CDR1 MNHEY, CDR2 SVGEGT. CDR3 length: 16 residues. DNA of the CDR3: TGTGCCAGCAGCGACTGGGACAGGGGGAACGCCGGGGAGCTGTTTTTT. Residues: CASSDWDRGNAGELFF.

The V gene is TRBV6-5, the J gene TRBJ2-7; 7 bases match TRBD1. The V and J ends lost 0 bases and 2 bases, in that order; junction bases with no gene match: 7. Germline lookup yields CDR1 MNHEY and CDR2 SVGAGI. This CDR3 has 16 residues. For the CDR3, the DNA is TGTGCCAGCAGTTACTCGGACAGGCGCGATACCTACGAGCAGTACTTC. Translation gives CASSYSDRRDTYEQYF.

This clonotype was detected only a few times. The J gene is TRBJ1-1, the V gene TRBV27; 7 bases are shared with TRBD1. This CDR3 contains 13 residues. The V segment lost 8 bases and the J segment 8 bases; nucleotides outside the gene matches: 11. Per germline, CDR1 MNHEY and CDR2 SMNVEV (reference sequence). The CDR3 sequence is CASGVEWGQEAFF. CDR3 in DNA: TGTGCCAGCGGAGTGGAGTGGGGACAGGAAGCTTTCTTT.

This clonotype was detected many times. The chain has TRBV2 and TRBJ2-7; D is possibly TRBD1 or TRBD2 (5 bases each). From germline, CDR1 is SNHLY and CDR2 FYNNEI. Trimming shortened V by 11 bases and J by 0 bases, and 14 bases separated the two germline ends. There are 13 residues in the CDR3. CDR3 residues: CAHRDGVSYEQYF. The CDR3 DNA follows: TGTGCCCACCGGGACGGAGTCTCCTACGAGCAGTACTTC.

The V gene is TRBV5-4, the J gene TRBJ1-4, with 8 nucleotides matching TRBD1. The length of the CDR3 is 14 residues. The V segment lost 0 bases and the J segment 8 bases; nucleotides outside the gene matches: 3. Looked up from germline, CDR1 is SGHNT and CDR2 is YYREEE (reference sequence). The CDR3 nucleotides read TGTGCCAGCAGCTTGGAAGGACAGGGAGAAAAACTGTTTTTT. Protein product: CASSLEGQGEKLFF.

At least ten counts were recorded for this clonotype. V is TRBV28 and J is TRBJ2-7; a possible D gene is TRBD2 (6 bases). V shed 3 bases and J shed 0 bases, with 15 bases lying between them. CDR1 MDHEN and CDR2 SYDVKM come from the germline V gene. CDR3 size: 16 residues. As DNA, the CDR3 is TGTGCCAGCAGTTTTGTCTCGGGGGATAGCTCCTACGAGCAGTACTTC. Its protein product is CASSFVSGDSSYEQYF.

This clonotype has just a few counts. The chain recombines TRBV6-2 or TRBV6-3 with TRBJ2-1; D may be TRBD1 or TRBD2 (5 bases each). The CDR3 totals 17 residues. Germline lookup yields CDR1 MNHEY and CDR2 SVGEGT. V was cut by 0 bases and J by 2 bases, with 14 bases left in between. In DNA form, the CDR3 reads TGTGCCAGCAGTTACTCGAAATTAAGGGGACCCTACAATGAGCAGTTCTTC. Translation gives CASSYSKLRGPYNEQFF.

V gene TRBV20-1 combines with J gene TRBJ2-7, with 9 positions matching TRBD2. V was clipped by 3 bases and J by 2 bases; unmatched bases: 5. This CDR3 has 14 residues. The V gene's germline CDR1 is DFQATT and CDR2 SNEGSKA (reference sequence). The CDR3 DNA reads TGCAGTGCTAGCTCCAGCGGGGGGACCTACGAGCAGTACTTC. It encodes CSASSSGGTYEQYF.

J is TRBJ2-7 and V is TRBV23-1; 8 positions match TRBD1. TRBV23-1 is an ORF; its function is uncertain. With 4 bases clipped from V and 0 bases from J, the junction kept 8 bases outside the gene matches. This CDR3 has 16 residues. Here the CDR3 reads CASSRSGGQISYEQYF. For the CDR3, the DNA is TGCGCCAGCAGTCGTTCAGGGGGCCAAATCTCCTACGAGCAGTACTTC.

About this clonotype itself: Germline is not matched at one junction end, which may reflect a read error. The chain has TRBV5-5 and TRBJ2-3, with a possible D match to TRBD2 (6 bases). The V gene's germline CDR1 is SGHKS and CDR2 YYEKEE (reference sequence). The CDR3 is made up of 14 amino acids. The DNA for the CDR3 is TGTGACAGCAGCTCGGGACTCAGCACAGATACGCAGTATTTT. Translation gives CDSSSGLSTDTQYF.

This clonotype has at least ten counts. The CDR3 sequence is CASSPTLVMGLYGYTF. In DNA, the CDR3 is TGTGCCAGCAGTCCTACCCTGGTCATGGGACTCTATGGCTACACCTTC. V is TRBV6-1 and J is TRBJ1-2; the D gene is possibly TRBD1 (5 bases). The CDR3 is 16 amino acids. Germline CDR1 and CDR2: MNHNS and SASEGT. Between the trimmed V and J ends, which lost 5 bases and 4 bases, there was a span of 20 bases.

This clonotype was detected ten times or more. The chain employs TRBV28 and TRBJ2-3, with 11 nucleotides matching TRBD2. The junction had 5 bases not matched to a gene; V was cut back by 1 base and J by 2 bases. The germline gives CDR1 MDHEN, CDR2 SYDVKM. This CDR3 has 17 residues. Here the CDR3 DNA reads TGTGCCAGCAGTTTATATAGCGGGGGGGCCACCACAGATACGCAGTATTTT. Protein product: CASSLYSGGATTDTQYF.